These T cell receptor beta chains were read from a single sample in a study of identical twins. TCRdb re-called the 5' RACE reads through MiXCR, storing one row per CDR3 protein. Among approximately 590,000 distinct CDR3 sequences listed, more than 9% were seen once. Another study also made use of these data, one on yellow fever vaccine responses in identical twins.

Sequences were obtained from PBMCs. These receptor sequences come from a woman aged 18 to 35 in good health. Each CDR3 is given with its conserved first and last residue. The D gene is left open where the match is weak. Size is stated for part of the rows, as once, few or many counts, or as a class when the clone is expanded.

cdr3_length	v_call	j_call	d_call	clone_size	cdr3_aa	cdr3_nt
18	TRBV7-6	TRBJ2-1	TRBD2	NA	CASSPGIAGGLSYNEQFF	TGTGCCAGCAGCCCCGGGATTGCGGGAGGACTTTCCTACAATGAGCAGTTCTTC
13	TRBV18	TRBJ2-5	NA	few	CASSPTRLETQYF	TGTGCCAGCTCACCGACTAGACTGGAGACCCAGTACTTC
15	TRBV27	TRBJ2-7	TRBD2	few	CASNAGGSRFYEQYF	TGTGCCAGCAATGCCGGGGGGAGTCGATTCTACGAGCAGTACTTC
17	TRBV20-1	TRBJ2-3	NA	NA	CSARDARSPRSTDTQYF	TGCAGTGCTAGAGATGCCCGCTCCCCCCGGTCCACAGATACGCAGTATTTT
16	TRBV28	TRBJ1-4	NA	few	CASSRRGGGTNEKLFF	TGTGCCAGCAGTCGCCGGGGGGGTGGTACTAATGAAAAACTGTTTTTT
15	TRBV7-2	TRBJ2-1	NA	many	CASSWTGSSYNEQFF	TGTGCCAGCAGCTGGACGGGGAGCTCCTACAATGAGCAGTTCTTC
15	TRBV12-3/TRBV12-4	TRBJ2-1	TRBD1	many	CASRPLGQGFHEQFF	TGTGCCAGCAGACCCCTGGGACAGGGGTTTCACGAGCAGTTCTTC
12	TRBV28	TRBJ1-1	NA	many	CASREQGTEAFF	TGTGCCAGCAGGGAACAGGGTACTGAAGCTTTCTTT
18	TRBV7-7	TRBJ2-5	NA	many	CASSLALWGDSREETQYF	TGTGCTAGCAGCTTAGCCCTCTGGGGGGACAGTCGGGAAGAGACCCAGTACTTC
13	TRBV3-1	TRBJ2-2	NA	NA	CASRTQGSGELFF	TGTGCCAGCAGGACACAGGGTTCCGGGGAGCTGTTTTTT
15	TRBV7-9	TRBJ2-2	NA	many	CASSLWVGNTGELFF	TGTGCCAGCAGCTTATGGGTCGGGAACACCGGGGAGCTGTTTTTT
15	TRBV6-1	TRBJ2-1	TRBD2	NA	CASIDNGGVGNEQFF	TGTGCCAGCATTGACAACGGGGGGGTTGGCAATGAGCAGTTCTTC
12	TRBV5-6	TRBJ2-1	NA	few	CASSYPRSEQFF	TGTGCCAGCAGCTACCCCCGAAGTGAGCAGTTCTTC